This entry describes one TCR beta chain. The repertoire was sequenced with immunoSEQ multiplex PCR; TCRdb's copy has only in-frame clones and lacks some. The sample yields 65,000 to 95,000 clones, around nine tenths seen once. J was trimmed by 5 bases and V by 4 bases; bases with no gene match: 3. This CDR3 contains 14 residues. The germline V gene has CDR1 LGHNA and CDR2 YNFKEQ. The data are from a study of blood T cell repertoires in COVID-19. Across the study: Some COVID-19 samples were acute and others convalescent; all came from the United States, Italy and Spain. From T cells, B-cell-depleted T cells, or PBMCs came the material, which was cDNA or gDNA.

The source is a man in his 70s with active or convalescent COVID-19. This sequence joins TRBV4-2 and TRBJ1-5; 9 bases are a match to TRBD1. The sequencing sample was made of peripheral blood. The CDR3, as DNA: TGTGCCAGCAGCCGGAGACAGGGGGATCAGCCCCAGCATTTT. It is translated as CASSRRQGDQPQHF.